The clone carrying this T cell receptor beta chain was found many times. This entry belongs to a study of T-cell reconstitution after alpha-beta-depleted transplantation in children. The V gene's germline CDR1 is SGHDT and CDR2 YYEEEE. The CDR3 is 13 residues long. V shed 6 bases and J 13 bases; nucleotides not matched to a gene: 10. Preparation of the TCRbeta library involved a method that used unique molecular identifiers. TCRdb analysed the PCR reads with MiXCR anew, one entry per CDR3 protein. The sample lists more than 150,000 distinct CDR3 sequences, approximately 14% seen once, with about 12% in the top ten.

The source is a human donor who donated a stem cell graft to a child with acute lymphoblastic leukemia. The sample consisted of PBMCs from the stem cell graft donor, taken from the stem cell graft. V is TRBV5-6 and J is TRBJ2-1; 10 bases agree with TRBD2. CDR3 coding DNA: TGTGCCAGCACGGCGGCTAGCGGGAGTAACCAGTTCTTC. This encodes CASTAASGSNQFF.